This record concerns one T cell receptor (beta chain) sequence. Antigen specificity is unknown. CDR3 length equals 20 residues. The V segment lost 6 bases and the J segment 0 bases; nucleotides outside the gene matches: 19. From approximately 9.1 ml of fresh peripheral blood, PBMCs were isolated. These data are taken from a study of T cells in Graves' hyperthyroidism and ophthalmopathy. Looking at the study overall: Peripheral blood was collected at initial diagnosis, before any treatment.

Amplification yielded TCR beta CDR3 regions, with RNA transcripts as the source. The study used the HTBI primer set for a first-round RT-PCR of the TCR CDR3. One entry per CDR3 protein, called by TCRdb with MiXCR from the multiplex PCR reads. The data contain about 610,000 distinct CDR3 sequences, under 15% of them seen just once; the ten biggest clones take up approximately 4.3%. Findings and limits, study-wide: Most thyroid clonotypes expanded above 0.001 were also detected in blood. Ophthalmopathy was separated from stable hyperthyroidism by a 13 V-J model.

The gene calls are TRBV12-3 or TRBV12-4 and TRBJ2-5, with 10 bases aligning to TRBD2. The origin of this receptor is a woman aged 40 to 50 with Graves' ophthalmopathy. The specimen sequenced was blood. DNA for the CDR3: TGTGCCAGCAGCTGCCGCTTGACTAGCGGGCCCCCAGGGTACCAAGAGACCCAGTACTTC. It translates to CASSCRLTSGPPGYQETQYF.